These 11 T cell receptor beta chains originate from one sample sequenced in a study of CD8 T cells in ankylosing spondylitis. TCRdb processed the 5' RACE reads anew with MiXCR; each CDR3 protein has one entry. The sample lists 150,000 to 200,000 distinct CDR3 sequences; roughly 18% were seen once. Specimen: blood, either unsorted or a sorted T cell fraction (not recorded which). The receptors shown here come from a male donor between 5 and 29 years old with ankylosing spondylitis or in good health (not recorded which).

This clonotype was seen a handful of times. This chain joins TRBV10-3 and TRBJ2-7, with 7 bases aligning to TRBD1. V lost 5 bases to trimming and J lost 6 bases; unmatched junction nucleotides: 4. The CDR3 length is 12 residues. CDR1 and CDR2 (germline): ENHRY, SYGVKD. Here the CDR3 reads CAISPGGIEQYV. The CDR3 coding sequence is TGTGCCATCAGTCCAGGGGGAATCGAGCAGTACGTC.

This clonotype was seen at least ten times. The chain recombines TRBV20-1 with TRBJ2-5, with D perhaps TRBD1 or TRBD2 (5 bases each). The CDR3 totals 16 residues. Germline-derived CDR1 and CDR2 are DFQATT and SNEGSKA (reference sequence). The germline V and J ends were trimmed by 3 bases and 3 bases, with 20 bases remaining between them. The CDR3 region has the DNA TGCAGTGCTAGGGGCAGGGAGTTTACGCGTGAAGAGACCCAGTACTTC. This sequence encodes CSARGREFTREETQYF.

This clonotype has ten or more counts. CDR3 in DNA: TGCGCCAGCAGCTTGGAGCCTAGCGGCATTTACAATGAGCAGTTCTTC. Protein sequence: CASSLEPSGIYNEQFF. The J gene is TRBJ2-1, the V gene TRBV5-1; 7 nucleotides match TRBD2. Germline trimming cut 0 bases from V and 4 bases from J; bases unmatched to any gene: 7. The CDR3 has 16 residues. Germline CDR1 and CDR2: SGHRS and YFSETQ.

This rearrangement joins TRBV7-6 to TRBJ2-2; 9 positions match TRBD2. This CDR3 is built from 16 residues. Trimming took 5 bases from V and 6 from J; bases not matched to a gene: 10. Germline V gene data show CDR1 as SGHVS and CDR2 as FNYEAQ. CDR3 sequence: CASSQHSGRTAGELFF. As DNA, the CDR3 is TGTGCCAGCAGCCAACATAGCGGGAGAACGGCCGGGGAGCTGTTTTTT.

There are many counts of this clonotype. The chain couples TRBV4-1 to TRBJ1-1; TRBD1 might be the D (5 bases). This CDR3 has 18 amino acids. V dropped 0 bases and J dropped 2 bases, with 19 bases sitting between them. The V gene's germline CDR1 is MGHRA and CDR2 YSYEKL. CDR3: CASSQDGVGDLLNTEAFF. The CDR3 region has the DNA TGCGCCAGCAGCCAAGATGGGGTGGGGGACCTATTAAACACTGAAGCTTTCTTT.

V usage is TRBV7-3 and J usage is TRBJ2-3; D call uncertain. The length of the CDR3 is 11 residues. Per the germline V gene, CDR1 is SGHTA and CDR2 is FQGTGA. V was clipped by 11 bases and J by 3 bases, with 9 bases between them. Written as DNA, the CDR3 is TGTGCCGGACGGAAGACAGATACGCAGTATTTT. Its translation: CAGRKTDTQYF.

This clonotype was counted ten times or more. J is TRBJ2-7 and V is TRBV9, with 8 bases matching TRBD2. The J segment lost 0 bases and the V segment lost 3 bases, leaving 5 bases of the junction unmatched. The V gene's germline CDR1 is SGDLS and CDR2 YYNGEE. This CDR3 contains 15 residues. The CDR3 region has the DNA TGTGCCAGCAGCGATCTAGCGGGTCCCTCCTACGAGCAGTACTTC. Translated, it gives CASSDLAGPSYEQYF.

The chain has TRBV7-9 and TRBJ1-3; tentatively, D is TRBD1 (5 bases). The CDR3 loop spans 16 amino acids. The V end lost 3 bases, the J end lost 0 bases, and 12 bases lay between the germline ends. In germline, CDR1 is SEHNR, CDR2 FQNEAQ (reference sequence). This CDR3 reads CASSFGTRSSGNTIYF. CDR3 bases: TGTGCCAGCAGCTTTGGGACGCGGTCCTCTGGAAACACCATATATTTT.

This clonotype was counted ten times or more. The V gene is TRBV5-4, the J gene TRBJ2-2; 8 bases are a match to TRBD2. Germline V CDR1 and CDR2: SGHNT, YYREEE (reference sequence). The CDR3 runs to 16 residues. V was pared by 1 base and J by 5 bases, with 7 bases of the junction left unmatched. CDR3 nucleotides: TGTGCCAGCAGCTTGATCGGGACTAGTCAGACCGGGGAGCTGTTTTTT. Translating gives CASSLIGTSQTGELFF.

This chain joins TRBV10-1 and TRBJ1-5; D remains unclear. V dropped 4 bases and J dropped 13 bases, with 17 bases sitting between them. The CDR3 is 13 residues long. CDR1 WNHNN and CDR2 SYGVQD come from the germline V gene (reference sequence). This chain's CDR3 is CASSAEARGTQHF. DNA for the CDR3: TGCGCCAGCAGTGCGGAAGCCCGGGGTACACAGCATTTT.

Many counts were recorded for this clonotype. The CDR3 protein is CASSKGGGGETQYF. The CDR3 DNA is TGCGCCAGCAGCAAAGGTGGGGGGGGAGAGACCCAGTACTTC. This sequence joins TRBV4-1 and TRBJ2-5; 7 nucleotides match TRBD2. The length of the CDR3 is 14 residues. J gave up 4 bases and V 5 bases, and 7 bases lay outside the gene matches. Germline V gene sequence: CDR1 MGHRA, CDR2 YSYEKL.